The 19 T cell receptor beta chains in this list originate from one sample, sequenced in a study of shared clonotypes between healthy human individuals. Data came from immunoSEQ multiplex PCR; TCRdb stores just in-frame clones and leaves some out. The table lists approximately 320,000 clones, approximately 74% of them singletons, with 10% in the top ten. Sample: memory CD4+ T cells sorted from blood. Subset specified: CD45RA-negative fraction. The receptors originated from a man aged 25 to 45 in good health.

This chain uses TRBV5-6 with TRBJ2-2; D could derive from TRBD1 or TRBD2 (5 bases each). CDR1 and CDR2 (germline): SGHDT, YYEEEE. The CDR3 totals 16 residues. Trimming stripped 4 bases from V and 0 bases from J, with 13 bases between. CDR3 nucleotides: TGTGCCAGCAGCCTACTAGACAGAACGAACACCGGGGAGCTGTTTTTT. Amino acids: CASSLLDRTNTGELFF. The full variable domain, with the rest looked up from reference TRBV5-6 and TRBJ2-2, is DAGVTQSPTHLIKTRGQQVTLRCSPKSGHDTVSWYQQALGQGPQFIFQYYEEEERQRGNFPDRFSGHQFPNYSSELNVNALLLGDSALYLCASSLLDRTNTGELFFGEGSRLTVL.

This CDR3 reads CASSQESTGYYEQYF. The CDR3 region has the DNA TGCGCCAGCAGCCAAGAAAGTACCGGGTACTACGAGCAGTACTTC. The chain is built from TRBV4-1 and TRBJ2-7; D remains unclear. The germline gives CDR1 MGHRA, CDR2 YSYEKL. V was shortened by 0 bases and J by 3 bases, with 12 bases between the two germline ends. This CDR3 has 15 amino acids.

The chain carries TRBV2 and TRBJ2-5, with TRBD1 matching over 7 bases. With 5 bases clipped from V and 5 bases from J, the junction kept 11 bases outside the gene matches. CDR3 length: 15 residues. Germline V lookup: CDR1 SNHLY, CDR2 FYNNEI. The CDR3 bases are TGTGCCAGCAGTCGAGGACAGGCTTTCGGGGAGACCCAGTACTTC. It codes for CASSRGQAFGETQYF.

In nucleotides, the CDR3 is TGTGCCAGTAGGACACAAAAAGGGAACACTGAAGCTTTCTTT. It encodes CASRTQKGNTEAFF. The genes are TRBV6-4 and TRBJ1-1; tentatively, D is TRBD1 (5 bases). V shed 9 bases and J shed 1 base, with 15 bases lying between them. The germline V gene encodes CDR1 MRHNA and CDR2 SNTAGT. CDR3 size: 14 residues.

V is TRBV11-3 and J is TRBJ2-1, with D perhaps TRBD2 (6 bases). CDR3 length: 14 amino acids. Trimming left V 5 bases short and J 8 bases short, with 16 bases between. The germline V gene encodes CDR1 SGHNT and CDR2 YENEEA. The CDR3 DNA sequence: TGTGCCAGCAGCCGACAATACTCTAGCGATGAGCAGTTCTTC. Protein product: CASSRQYSSDEQFF.

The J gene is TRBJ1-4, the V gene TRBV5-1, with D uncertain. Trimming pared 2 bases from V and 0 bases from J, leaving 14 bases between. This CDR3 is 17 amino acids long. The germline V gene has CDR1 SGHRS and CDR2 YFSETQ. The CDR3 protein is CASSLRSTDSTNEKLFF. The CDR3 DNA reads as TGCGCCAGCAGCTTAAGGTCAACAGATTCAACTAATGAAAAACTGTTTTTT.

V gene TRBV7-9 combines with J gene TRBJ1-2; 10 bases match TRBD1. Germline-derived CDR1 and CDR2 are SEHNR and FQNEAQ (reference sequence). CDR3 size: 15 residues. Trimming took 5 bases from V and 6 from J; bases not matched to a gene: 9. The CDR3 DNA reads TGTGCCAGCAGCGTACGACAGGGGGCAGAGAATGGCTACACCTTC. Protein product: CASSVRQGAENGYTF.

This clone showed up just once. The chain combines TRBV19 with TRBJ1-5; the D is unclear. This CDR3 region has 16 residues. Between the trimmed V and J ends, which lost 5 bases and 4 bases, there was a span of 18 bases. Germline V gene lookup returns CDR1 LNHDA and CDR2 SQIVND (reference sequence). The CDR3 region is CASSPTLGGQNQPQHF. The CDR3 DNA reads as TGTGCCAGTAGTCCAACCCTCGGCGGGCAAAATCAGCCCCAGCATTTT. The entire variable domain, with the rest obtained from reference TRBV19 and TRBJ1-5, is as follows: DGGITQSPKYLFRKEGQNVTLSCEQNLNHDAMYWYRQDPGQGLRLIYYSQIVNDFQKGDIAEGYSVSREKKESFPLTVTSAQKNPTAFYLCASSPTLGGQNQPQHFGDGTRLSIL.

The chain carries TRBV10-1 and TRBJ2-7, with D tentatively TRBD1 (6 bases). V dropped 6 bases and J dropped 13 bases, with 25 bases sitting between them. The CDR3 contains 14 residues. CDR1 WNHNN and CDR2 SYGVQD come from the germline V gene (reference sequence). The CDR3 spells CASSSLRTEGRLYF. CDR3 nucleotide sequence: TGCGCCAGCAGCTCCCTAAGGACAGAGGGGAGACTTTACTTC.

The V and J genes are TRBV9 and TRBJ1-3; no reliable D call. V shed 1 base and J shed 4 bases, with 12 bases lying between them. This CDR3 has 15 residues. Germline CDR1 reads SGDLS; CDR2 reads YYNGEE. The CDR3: CASSVSSEVGNTIYF. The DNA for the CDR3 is TGTGCCAGCAGCGTAAGCTCGGAAGTCGGAAACACCATATATTTT.

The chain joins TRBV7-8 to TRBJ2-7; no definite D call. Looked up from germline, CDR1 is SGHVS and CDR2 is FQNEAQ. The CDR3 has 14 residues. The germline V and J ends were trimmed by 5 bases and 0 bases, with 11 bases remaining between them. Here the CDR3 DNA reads TGTGCCAGCAGCCCTCATTACGACTCCTACGAGCAGTACTTC. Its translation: CASSPHYDSYEQYF.

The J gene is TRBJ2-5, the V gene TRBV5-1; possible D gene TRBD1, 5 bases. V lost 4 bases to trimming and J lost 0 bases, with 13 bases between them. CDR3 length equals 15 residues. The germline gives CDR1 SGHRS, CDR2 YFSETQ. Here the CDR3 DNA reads TGCGCCAGCAGCAGCCGACAGTCCAACCAAGAGACCCAGTACTTC. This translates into CASSSRQSNQETQYF.

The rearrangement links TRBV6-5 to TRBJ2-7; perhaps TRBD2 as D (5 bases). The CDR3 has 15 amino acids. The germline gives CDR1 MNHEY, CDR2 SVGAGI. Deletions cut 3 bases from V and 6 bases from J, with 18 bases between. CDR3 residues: CASSYRGDGSTEQYF. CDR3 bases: TGTGCCAGCAGTTATCGGGGAGATGGGTCGACCGAGCAGTACTTC.

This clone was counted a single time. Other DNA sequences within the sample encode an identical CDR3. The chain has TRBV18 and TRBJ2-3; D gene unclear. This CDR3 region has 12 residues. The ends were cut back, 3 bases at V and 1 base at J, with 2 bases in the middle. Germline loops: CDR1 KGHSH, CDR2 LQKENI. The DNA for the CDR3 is TGTGCCAGCTCACCGGGCACAGATACGCAGTATTTT. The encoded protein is CASSPGTDTQYF.

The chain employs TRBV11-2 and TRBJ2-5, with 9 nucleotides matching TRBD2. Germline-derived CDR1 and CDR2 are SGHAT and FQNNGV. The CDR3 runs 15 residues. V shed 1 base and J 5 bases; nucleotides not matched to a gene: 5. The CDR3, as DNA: TGTGCCAGCAGCTTAGGGACTAGCGTAAGCGAGACCCAGTACTTC. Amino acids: CASSLGTSVSETQYF.

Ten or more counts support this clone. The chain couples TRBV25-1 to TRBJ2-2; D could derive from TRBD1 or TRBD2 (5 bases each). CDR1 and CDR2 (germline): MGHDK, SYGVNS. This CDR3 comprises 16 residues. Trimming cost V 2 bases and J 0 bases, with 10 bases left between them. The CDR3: CASSEGGFANTGELFF. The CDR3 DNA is TGTGCCAGCAGTGAAGGGGGATTCGCGAACACCGGGGAGCTGTTTTTT. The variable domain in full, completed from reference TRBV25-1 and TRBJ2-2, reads EADIYQTPRYLVIGTGKKITLECSQTMGHDKMYWYQQDPGMELHLIHYSYGVNSTEKGDLSSESTVSRIRTEHFPLTLESARPSHTSQYLCASSEGGFANTGELFFGEGSRLTVL.

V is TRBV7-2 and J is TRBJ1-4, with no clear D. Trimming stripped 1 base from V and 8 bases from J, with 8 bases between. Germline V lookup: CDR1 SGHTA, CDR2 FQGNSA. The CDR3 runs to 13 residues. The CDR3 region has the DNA TGTGCCAGCAGCTTAGTCCCCAGAGAAAAACTGTTTTTT. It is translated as CASSLVPREKLFF.

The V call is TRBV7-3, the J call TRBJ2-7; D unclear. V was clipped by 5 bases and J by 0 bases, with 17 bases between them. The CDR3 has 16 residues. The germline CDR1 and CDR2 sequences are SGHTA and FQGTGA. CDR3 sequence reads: CASSPSAVLSSYEQYF. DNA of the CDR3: TGTGCCAGCAGCCCATCAGCTGTGTTGAGCTCCTACGAGCAGTACTTC.

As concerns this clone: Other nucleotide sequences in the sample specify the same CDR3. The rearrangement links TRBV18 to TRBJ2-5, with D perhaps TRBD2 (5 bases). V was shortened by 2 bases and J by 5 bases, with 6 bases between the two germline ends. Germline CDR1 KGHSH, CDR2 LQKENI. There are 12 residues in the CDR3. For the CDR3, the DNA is TGTGCCAGCTCACCAGAGCGGGAGACCCAGTACTTC. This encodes CASSPERETQYF.